Below are 13 T cell receptor beta chains sequenced from a single sample in a study of T cells in Graves' hyperthyroidism and ophthalmopathy. From RNA transcripts, TCR beta CDR3 regions were amplified. TCR CDR3 underwent first-round RT-PCR with the HTBI primer set. TCRdb passed the multiplex PCR reads through MiXCR, listing each CDR3 protein once. The data hold nearly 750,000 distinct CDR3 sequences, with approximately 36% observed a single time. Sequenced material: blood. The receptors stem from a woman aged 40-49 years with Graves' hyperthyroidism.

The rearrangement uses TRBV7-8 and TRBJ2-3, with no clear D. CDR3 size: 14 residues. Germline V gene data show CDR1 as SGHVS and CDR2 as FQNEAQ. V dropped 0 bases and J dropped 2 bases, with 6 bases sitting between them. CDR3 sequence (DNA): TGTGCCAGCAGCTTAGCGTCCTACACAGATACGCAGTATTTT. Amino acid sequence: CASSLASYTDTQYF.

This clonotype was found a few times. The CDR3 loop is CASSQAWYSNQPQHF. The CDR3 nucleotides are TGCGCCAGCAGCCAAGCATGGTATAGCAATCAGCCCCAGCATTTT. The chain has TRBV4-1 and TRBJ1-5; D remains unclear. V gave up 1 base and J gave up 0 bases, with 7 bases separating them. Germline CDR1 and CDR2: MGHRA and YSYEKL. This CDR3 spans 15 amino acids.

This clonotype was recorded at least ten times. V usage is TRBV7-2 and J usage is TRBJ1-2, with TRBD1 matching 11 bases. This CDR3 region has 15 residues. Germline CDR1 is SGHTA and CDR2 is FQGNSA. The V and J ends lost 5 bases and 7 bases, in that order; junction bases with no gene match: 9. The CDR3 region is CASSPSPGTGGGYTF. The CDR3 region has the DNA TGTGCCAGCAGCCCTTCCCCTGGGACAGGGGGTGGCTACACCTTC.

The chain recombines TRBV20-1 with TRBJ2-5; possible D gene TRBD1, 5 bases. CDR1 DFQATT and CDR2 SNEGSKA come from the germline V gene (reference sequence). The CDR3 loop spans 14 amino acids. Between the trimmed V and J ends, which lost 6 bases and 4 bases, there was a span of 18 bases. This chain's CDR3 is CSASRNAQGETQYF. CDR3 DNA: TGCAGTGCCTCCCGAAACGCCCAGGGAGAGACCCAGTACTTC.

This sequence joins TRBV5-6 and TRBJ2-7; 7 bases line up with TRBD1. Germline values: CDR1 SGHDT, CDR2 YYEEEE. Trimming removed 7 bases from V and 9 bases from J; junction bases left unmatched: 16. The CDR3 sequence is 14 residues long. In nucleotides, the CDR3 is TGTGCCAGCTCACCATGGGGACAGAAAGCTGGGCAGTACTTC. It codes for CASSPWGQKAGQYF.

About this clonotype: Just one base apart from a much larger clone, this may be a read error. The rearrangement uses TRBV20-1 and TRBJ1-1; possibly TRBD1 for D (6 bases). Trimming pared 5 bases from V and 7 bases from J, leaving 17 bases between. The CDR3 is made up of 13 amino acids. CDR1 and CDR2 from the germline V gene are DFQATT and SNEGSKA (reference sequence). The CDR3 spells CSALGRGRYEAFF. The CDR3 DNA reads TGCAGTGCTCTAGGACGGGGGCGTTATGAAGCTTTCTTT.

The gene calls are TRBV4-2 and TRBJ1-1, with D perhaps matching TRBD1 (5 bases). The ends were cut back, 3 bases at V and 6 bases at J, with 17 bases in the middle. Germline V gene lookup returns CDR1 LGHNA and CDR2 YNFKEQ. The CDR3 contains 15 residues. The CDR3 protein is CASSHKPGPAPEAFF. The DNA of the CDR3 is TGTGCCAGCAGCCACAAACCGGGACCCGCGCCTGAAGCTTTCTTT.

V gene TRBV19 combines with J gene TRBJ1-4, with D tentatively TRBD1 (5 bases). Germline loops: CDR1 LNHDA, CDR2 SQIVND (reference sequence). Trimming left V 3 bases short and J 0 bases short, with 11 bases between. CDR3 size: 16 residues. The CDR3 is CASSIAGTATNEKLFF. DNA for the CDR3: TGTGCCAGTAGTATCGCAGGGACGGCAACTAATGAAAAACTGTTTTTT.

The chain joins TRBV19 to TRBJ1-6; no reliable D call. CDR3 length equals 11 residues. CDR1 is LNHDA, CDR2 SQIVND, per germline (reference sequence). The V end was cut by 11 bases, the J end by 7 bases, with 9 bases between. DNA for the CDR3: TGTGCCTGGAGTCTAAATTCACCCCTCCACTTT. Translated, it gives CAWSLNSPLHF. The full variable domain, rest sourced from reference TRBV19 and TRBJ1-6, is DGGITQSPKYLFRKEGQNVTLSCEQNLNHDAMYWYRQDPGQGLRLIYYSQIVNDFQKGDIAEGYSVSREKKESFPLTVTSAQKNPTAFYLCAWSLNSPLHFGNGTRLTVT.

This clonotype was detected many times. The genes are TRBV7-2 and TRBJ2-5; 8 bases fit TRBD2. CDR3 length: 14 residues. Germline assignment: CDR1 SGHTA and CDR2 FQGNSA. J lost 5 bases, V lost 5 bases, and 7 bases had no gene match. Written as DNA, the CDR3 is TGTGCCAGCAGCGCGGGACTAGACTCTGAGACCCAGTACTTC. It encodes CASSAGLDSETQYF.

For this clonotype: Being one base from a much bigger clone, this may be a read error. This rearrangement joins TRBV10-3 to TRBJ2-7, with 7 bases that match TRBD1. The germline CDR1 and CDR2 sequences are ENHRY and SYGVKD. This CDR3 comprises 13 residues. The CDR3 protein is CAINREGAYDQYF. DNA of the CDR3: TGTGCCATCAACCGAGAGGGGGCTTACGACCAGTACTTC.

With respect to this clonotype: This could be a read error, since a much larger clone is one nucleotide away. This chain connects TRBV15 to TRBJ1-1, with D possibly TRBD1 on 6 matching bases. CDR1 is LNHNV, CDR2 YYDKDF, per germline (reference sequence). CDR3 length: 14 amino acids. CDR3 DNA sequence: TGTGCCACCAGCAGAGATCTAGGGGACACTGAAGCTTCCTTT. It translates to CATSRDLGDTEASF.

The J gene is TRBJ1-1, the V gene TRBV10-2, with 8 bases that match TRBD1. V was clipped by 6 bases and J by 6 bases; unmatched bases: 12. The germline V gene encodes CDR1 WSHSY and CDR2 SAAADI. The CDR3 totals 15 residues. In DNA form, the CDR3 reads TGCGCCAGCAGCCCCCCAACAGGGGGGGGTCCTGAAGCTTTCTTT. Its translation is CASSPPTGGGPEAFF.